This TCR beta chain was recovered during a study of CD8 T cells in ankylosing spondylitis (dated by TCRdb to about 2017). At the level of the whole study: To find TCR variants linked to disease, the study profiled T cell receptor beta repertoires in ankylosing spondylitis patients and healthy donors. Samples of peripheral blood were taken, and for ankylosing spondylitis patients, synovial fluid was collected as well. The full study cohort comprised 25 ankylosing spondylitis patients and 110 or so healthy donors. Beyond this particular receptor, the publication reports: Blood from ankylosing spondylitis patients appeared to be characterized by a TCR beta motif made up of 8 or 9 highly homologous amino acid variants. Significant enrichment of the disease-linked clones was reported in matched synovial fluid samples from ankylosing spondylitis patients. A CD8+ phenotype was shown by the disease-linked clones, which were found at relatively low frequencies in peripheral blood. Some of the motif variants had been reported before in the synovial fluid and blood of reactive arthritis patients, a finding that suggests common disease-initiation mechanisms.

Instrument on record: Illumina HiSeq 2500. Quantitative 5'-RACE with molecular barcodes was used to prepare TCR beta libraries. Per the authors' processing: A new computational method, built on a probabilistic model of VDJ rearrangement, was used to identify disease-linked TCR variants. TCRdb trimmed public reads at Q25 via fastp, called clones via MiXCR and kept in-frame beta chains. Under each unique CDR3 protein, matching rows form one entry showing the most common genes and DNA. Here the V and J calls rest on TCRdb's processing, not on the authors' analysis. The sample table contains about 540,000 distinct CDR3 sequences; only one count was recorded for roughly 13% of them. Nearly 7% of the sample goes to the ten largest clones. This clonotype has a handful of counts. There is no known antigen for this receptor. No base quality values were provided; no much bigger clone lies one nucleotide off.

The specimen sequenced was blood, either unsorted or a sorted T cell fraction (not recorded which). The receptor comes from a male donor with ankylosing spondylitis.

CDR3 loop: CASSPTGQGYQPQHF. The DNA reads TGCGCCAGCAGCCCGACAGGACAGGGGTATCAGCCCCAGCATTTT. The rearranged segments are TRBV5-1 and TRBJ1-5; TRBD1 fits 9 bases in the junction. The CDR3 holds 15 amino acids from the cysteine to the phenylalanine. Only the CDR3 DNA is retained, 45 bases long and in frame from the first base. The germline V gene supplies CDR1 SGHRS and CDR2 YFSETQ. Trimming removed 4 bases from V and 5 bases from J; the gene matches leave 7 bases unexplained.